This T cell receptor beta chain was retrieved from a study of shared clonotypes between healthy human individuals. General study results and limits: Limitation of the genetic and exposure-history diversity represented came from the few donors.

Sequencing used immunoSEQ multiplex PCR; TCRdb keeps in-frame clones, though not all of them. Among some 2.1 million clones listed, about 95% were seen once. As concerns this clone: Its target is unknown.

Germline V gene sequence: CDR1 MDHEN, CDR2 SYDVKM. V lost 5 bases and J 6 bases, leaving 17 bases between the germline ends. This CDR3 is 16 amino acids long. Terminally differentiated effector memory CD45RA+ cells were excluded by CCR7 positive selection of CD45RO-negative cells. Donors had no recently reported acute infections or vaccinations and were HIV-negative. The chain employs TRBV28 and TRBJ1-6, with D unresolved. The source is a man aged 18 to 29 in good health. Sequencing was performed on naive CD8+ T cells sorted from blood. The CDR3 DNA reads as TGTGCCAGCAGTCCCCCATGGAGGCAACCTAATTCACCCCTCCACTTT. Its protein product is CASSPPWRQPNSPLHF.